Below, 2 T cell receptor beta chains from the same sample are listed, as sequenced in a study of CD8+ T cells in alopecia areata. Specified treatment: oral pan-JAK inhibitor, 5-10 mg twice daily. After isolation, RNA underwent reverse transcription to generate cDNA as the sequencing template. Repertoires were generated with immunoSEQ multiplex PCR, while TCRdb's copy carries only in-frame clones and drops some. The sample includes approximately 100,000 clones, 60% seen only once; the top ten take 15% to 20%. Sample: CD8+ T cells sorted from blood, taken at approximately week 56, from a patient treated with tofacitinib. These receptors were taken from a human donor with alopecia areata.

The chain uses TRBV29-1 and TRBJ2-4; 7 nucleotides align to TRBD1. Germline values: CDR1 SQVTM, CDR2 ANQGSEA. Trimming at V came to 6 bases and at J to 5 bases, leaving 4 bases not matched to a gene. The CDR3 has 12 residues. The CDR3 sequence: CSVQGLQNIQYF. The DNA for the CDR3 is TGCAGCGTACAGGGGCTTCAAAACATTCAGTACTTC.

The chain combines TRBV29-1 with TRBJ1-2; maybe TRBD1 (6 bases). Germline assignment: CDR1 SQVTM and CDR2 ANQGSEA. V was pared by 7 bases and J by 5 bases, with 20 bases between. The CDR3 contains 14 residues. CDR3 DNA: TGCAGCGGCGGAAGAACAGGGCTGGAGTATGGCTACACCTTC. Its translation is CSGGRTGLEYGYTF.